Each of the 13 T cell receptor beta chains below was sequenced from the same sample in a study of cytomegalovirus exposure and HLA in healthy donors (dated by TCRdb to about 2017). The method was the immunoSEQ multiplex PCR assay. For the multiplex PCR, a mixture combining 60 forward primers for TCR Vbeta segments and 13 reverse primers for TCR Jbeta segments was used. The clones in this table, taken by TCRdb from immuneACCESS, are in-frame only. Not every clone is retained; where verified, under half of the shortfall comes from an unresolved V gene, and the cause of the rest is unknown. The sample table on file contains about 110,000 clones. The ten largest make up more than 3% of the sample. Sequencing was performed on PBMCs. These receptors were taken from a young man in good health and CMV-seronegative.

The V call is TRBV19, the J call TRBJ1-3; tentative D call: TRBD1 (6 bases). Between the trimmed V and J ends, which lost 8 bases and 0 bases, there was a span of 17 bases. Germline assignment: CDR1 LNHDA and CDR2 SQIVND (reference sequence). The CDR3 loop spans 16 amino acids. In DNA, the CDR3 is TGTGCCAGTGGGACCAGGGGATCTAGCTCTGGAAACACCATATATTTT. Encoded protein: CASGTRGSSSGNTIYF.

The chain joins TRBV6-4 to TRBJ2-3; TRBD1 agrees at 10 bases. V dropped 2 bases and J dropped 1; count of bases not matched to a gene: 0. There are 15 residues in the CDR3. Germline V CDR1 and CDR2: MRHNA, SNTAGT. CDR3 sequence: CASSDGTGGTDTQYF. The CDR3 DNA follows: TGTGCCAGCAGTGACGGGACAGGGGGCACAGATACGCAGTATTTT.

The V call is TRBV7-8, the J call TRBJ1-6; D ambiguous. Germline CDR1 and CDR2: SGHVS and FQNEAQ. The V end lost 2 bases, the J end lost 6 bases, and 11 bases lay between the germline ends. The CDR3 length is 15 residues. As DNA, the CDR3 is TGTGCCAGCAGCTTACGACTGGAGGGTAATTCACCCCTCCACTTT. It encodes CASSLRLEGNSPLHF.

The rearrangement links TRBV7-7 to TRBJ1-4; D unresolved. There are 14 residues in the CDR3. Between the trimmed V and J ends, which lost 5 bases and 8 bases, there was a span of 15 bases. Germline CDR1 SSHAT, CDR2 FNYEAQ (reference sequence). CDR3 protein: CASSRGNTGEKLFF. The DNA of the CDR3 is TGTGCCAGCAGCCGAGGCAATACGGGAGAAAAACTGTTTTTT.

CDR3 coding DNA: TGTGCCAGCAGTCCAGACAGGGCCCGCGCCCCTGGCTACACCTTC. Translating gives CASSPDRARAPGYTF. This chain joins TRBV6-5 and TRBJ1-2; TRBD1 aligns across 7 bases. Germline CDR1 MNHEY, CDR2 SVGAGI. CDR3 length equals 15 residues. V was pared by 5 bases and J by 7 bases, with 13 bases of the junction left unmatched.

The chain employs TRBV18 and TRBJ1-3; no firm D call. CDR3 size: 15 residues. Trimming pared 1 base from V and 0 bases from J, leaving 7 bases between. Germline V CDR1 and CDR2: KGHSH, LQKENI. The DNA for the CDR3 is TGTGCCAGCTCACCACAAGACACCTCTGGAAACACCATATATTTT. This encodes CASSPQDTSGNTIYF.

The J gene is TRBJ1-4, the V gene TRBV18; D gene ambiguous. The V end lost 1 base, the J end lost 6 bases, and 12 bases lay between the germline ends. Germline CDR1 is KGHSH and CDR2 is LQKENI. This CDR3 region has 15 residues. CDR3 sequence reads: CASSPQNLGDEKLFF. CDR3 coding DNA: TGTGCCAGCTCACCACAAAACCTTGGAGATGAAAAACTGTTTTTT. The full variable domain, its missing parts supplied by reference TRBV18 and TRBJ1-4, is NAGVMQNPRHLVRRRGQEARLRCSPMKGHSHVYWYRQLPEEGLKFMVYLQKENIIDESGMPKERFSAEFPKEGPSILRIQQVVRGDSAAYFCASSPQNLGDEKLFFGSGTQLSVL.

CDR3 in DNA: TGTGCCAGCAGCTTTGCCGCAGGGAGGGATCAGCCCCAGCATTTT. This gives the protein CASSFAAGRDQPQHF. The gene calls are TRBV5-6 and TRBJ1-5; D might be TRBD1 (5 bases). Germline lookup yields CDR1 SGHDT and CDR2 YYEEEE. The V end was cut by 2 bases, the J end by 5 bases, with 14 bases between. This CDR3 has 15 residues.

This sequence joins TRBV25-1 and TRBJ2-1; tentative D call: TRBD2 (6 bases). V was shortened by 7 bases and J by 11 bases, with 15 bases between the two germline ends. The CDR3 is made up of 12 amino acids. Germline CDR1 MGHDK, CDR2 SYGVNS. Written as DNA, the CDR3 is TGTGCCAGCAATGTAATAGCGGTACAGCAGTTCTTC. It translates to CASNVIAVQQFF.

The CDR3: CASSQEEGYEQYF. CDR3 bases: TGCGCCAGCAGCCAAGAGGAGGGCTACGAGCAGTACTTC. The chain employs TRBV4-3 and TRBJ2-7, with D possibly being TRBD2 (6 bases). The germline V gene encodes CDR1 LGHNA and CDR2 YSLEER. Deletions cut 0 bases from V and 3 bases from J, with 6 bases between. CDR3 length equals 13 residues.

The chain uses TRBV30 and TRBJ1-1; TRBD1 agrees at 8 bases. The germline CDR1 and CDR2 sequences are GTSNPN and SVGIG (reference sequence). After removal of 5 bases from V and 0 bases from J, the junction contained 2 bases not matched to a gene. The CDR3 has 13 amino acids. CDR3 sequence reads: CAWDRGMNTEAFF. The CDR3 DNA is TGTGCCTGGGACAGGGGTATGAACACTGAAGCTTTCTTT.

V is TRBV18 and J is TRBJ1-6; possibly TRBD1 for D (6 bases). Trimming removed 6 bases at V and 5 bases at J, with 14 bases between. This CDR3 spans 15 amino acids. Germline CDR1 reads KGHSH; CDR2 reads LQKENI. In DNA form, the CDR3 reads TGTGCCAGCTCCCAACAGACAGGAGATAATTCACCCCTCCACTTT. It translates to CASSQQTGDNSPLHF.

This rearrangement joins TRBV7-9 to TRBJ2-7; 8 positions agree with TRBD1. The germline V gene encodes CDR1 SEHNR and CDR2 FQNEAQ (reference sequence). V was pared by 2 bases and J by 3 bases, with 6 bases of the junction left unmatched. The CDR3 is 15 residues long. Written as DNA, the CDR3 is TGTGCCAGCAGCTTATTGGGACAGGCAGACTACGAGCAGTACTTC. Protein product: CASSLLGQADYEQYF. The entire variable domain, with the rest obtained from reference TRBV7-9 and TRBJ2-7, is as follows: DTGVSQNPRHKITKRGQNVTFRCDPISEHNRLYWYRQTLGQGPEFLTYFQNEAQLEKSRLLSDRFSAERPKGSFSTLEIQRTEQGDSAMYLCASSLLGQADYEQYFGPGTRLTVT.